These T cell receptor beta chains were read from a single sample in a study of T cell responses to AZD1222 COVID-19 vaccine. Method: immunoSEQ multiplex PCR; TCRdb's copy keeps in-frame clones and lacks some. The data contain 90,000 to 150,000 clones, about 90% of them singletons. The sequencing used peripheral blood, collected on day 0 of AZD1222 vaccination. The receptor source for this set is an adult in good health. Each CDR3 is given with its conserved first and last residue. The D gene is left open where the match is weak.

v_gene,d_gene,j_gene,CDR3aa,CDR3nt
TRBV29-1,TRBD2,TRBJ2-3,CSVDSLAGVGDTQYF,TGCAGCGTTGATTCGCTAGCGGGAGTAGGAGATACGCAGTATTTT
TRBV7-6,TRBD1,TRBJ1-1,CASSLGKTGGEGEAFF,TGTGCCAGCAGCTTAGGCAAAACAGGGGGCGAGGGTGAAGCTTTCTTT
TRBV19,TRBD1,TRBJ1-2,CASSIQGDSGGYTF,TGTGCCAGTAGTATACAGGGGGATTCGGGTGGCTACACCTTC
TRBV9,NA,TRBJ2-7,CASSVGGLGEQYF,TGTGCCAGCAGCGTCGGGGGGCTTGGGGAGCAGTACTTC
TRBV7-9,NA,TRBJ2-2,CASSQGRTGELFF,TGTGCCAGCTCACAGGGGAGGACCGGGGAGCTGTTTTTT
TRBV6-5,NA,TRBJ1-1,CASTPVAGNTEAFF,TGTGCCAGCACCCCCGTGGCAGGGAACACTGAAGCTTTCTTT
TRBV19,NA,TRBJ2-1,CASSIWGIPNNEQFF,TGTGCCAGTAGTATATGGGGGATCCCAAACAATGAGCAGTTCTTC
TRBV18,NA,TRBJ2-2,CASSPGTNTGELFF,TGTGCCAGCTCACCGGGTACGAACACCGGGGAGCTGTTTTTT
TRBV3-1/TRBV3-2,TRBD1,TRBJ1-4,CASSPAQGVGKLFF,TGTGCCAGCTCCCCTGCACAGGGGGTCGGAAAACTGTTTTTT
TRBV3-1/TRBV3-2,NA,TRBJ1-5,CASSHRASSNQPQHF,TGTGCCAGCAGCCACAGGGCCTCTAGCAATCAGCCCCAGCATTTT
TRBV6-5,TRBD1,TRBJ2-3,CASRTTGGSADTQYF,TGTGCCAGCAGAACGACAGGGGGCAGCGCAGATACGCAGTATTTT
TRBV21-1,NA,TRBJ1-1,CASVWTGYTEAFF,TGTGCCAGCGTATGGACAGGGTACACTGAAGCTTTCTTT
TRBV5-1,NA,TRBJ2-1,CASSGGSNEQFF,TGCGCCAGCAGTGGGGGGTCCAATGAGCAGTTCTTC
TRBV7-9,NA,TRBJ2-7,CASSFTGEGEQYF,TGTGCCAGCAGCTTTACAGGGGAGGGGGAGCAGTACTTC
TRBV6-5,NA,TRBJ1-2,CASNEHTGYGYTF,TGTGCCAGCAACGAACACACAGGATATGGCTACACCTTC
TRBV3-1/TRBV3-2,NA,TRBJ1-2,CASSHAYRAGGYTF,TGTGCCAGCAGCCACGCTTATAGGGCGGGTGGCTACACCTTC
TRBV12-3/TRBV12-4,TRBD1,TRBJ1-2,CASSLTGSDYTF,TGTGCCAGCAGCCTGACAGGGTCGGACTACACCTTC
TRBV6-1,NA,TRBJ2-6,CASSESGGSGANVLTF,TGTGCCAGCAGTGAATCTGGAGGGTCTGGGGCCAACGTCCTGACTTTC
TRBV7-9,NA,TRBJ1-1,CASSASGANTEAFF,TGTGCCAGCAGCGCGTCCGGGGCGAACACTGAAGCTTTCTTT
TRBV6-5,TRBD1,TRBJ2-3,CASSYPGQGGGDTQYF,TGTGCCAGCAGTTACCCGGGACAGGGAGGAGGGGATACGCAGTATTTT